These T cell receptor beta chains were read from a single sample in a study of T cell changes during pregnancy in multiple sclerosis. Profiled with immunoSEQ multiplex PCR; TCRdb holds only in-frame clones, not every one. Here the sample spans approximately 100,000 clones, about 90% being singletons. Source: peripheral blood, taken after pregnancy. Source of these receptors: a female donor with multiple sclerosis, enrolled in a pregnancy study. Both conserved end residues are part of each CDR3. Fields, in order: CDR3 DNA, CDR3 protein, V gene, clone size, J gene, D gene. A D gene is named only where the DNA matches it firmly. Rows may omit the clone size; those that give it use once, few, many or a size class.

TGTGCCAGCAGTTTAGAGATGGGCCTACAGTTCTTC | CASSLEMGLQFF | TRBV27 | . | TRBJ2-1 | .
TGTGCCATCTCTCCCACGACAGGGGCAACTGGTGGCTACACCTTC | CAISPTTGATGGYTF | TRBV10-3 | . | TRBJ1-2 | TRBD1
TGTGCCAGTAGTATTGACAGTAACCAAGAGACCCAGTACTTC | CASSIDSNQETQYF | TRBV19 | . | TRBJ2-5 | .
TGTGCCAGCAGCTTATTACGGGGACAGGGGGAATCTTTTTACAATGAGCAGTTCTTC | CASSLLRGQGESFYNEQFF | TRBV7-8 | . | TRBJ2-1 | TRBD1
TGTGCCAGCAGCTTCCCCTCCGGGGAGCAGTACTTC | CASSFPSGEQYF | TRBV11-2 | . | TRBJ2-7 | .
TGCGCCACCAAGGAGGGAGGAAAGACCGGGGAGCTGTTTTTT | CATKEGGKTGELFF | TRBV5-1 | once | TRBJ2-2 | .
TGTGCCAGCAGCCTGGAGGGGGGGTCCTACGAGCAGTACTTC | CASSLEGGSYEQYF | TRBV6-5 | once | TRBJ2-7 | .
TGTGCCAGCAGTTTAACCCAAACAGGCCTTGGGAATCAGCCCCAGCATTTT | CASSLTQTGLGNQPQHF | TRBV27 | . | TRBJ1-5 | .
TGCAGCGTCACCCGGGGGGGCGAGGGAAAACTGTTTTTT | CSVTRGGEGKLFF | TRBV29-1 | few | TRBJ1-4 | .
TGCAGCGTTGAATGGAGGGGTTCGGAGGCTTTCTTT | CSVEWRGSEAFF | TRBV29-1 | . | TRBJ1-1 | .
TGTGCCATCAGTGATTCTACTACCGGGACAGGGGTGAACACTGAAGCTTTCTTT | CAISDSTTGTGVNTEAFF | TRBV10-3 | once | TRBJ1-1 | TRBD1